This entry lists 4 T cell receptor beta chains sequenced from one sample in a study of blood T cell repertoires in COVID-19. Repertoires were generated with immunoSEQ multiplex PCR, while TCRdb's copy carries only in-frame clones and drops some. This sample yields over 200,000 clones, of which 87% are seen a single time; around 2.5% belongs to the top ten. Sample: peripheral blood. These receptors were obtained from a woman in her forties or fifties with acute or convalescent COVID-19.

The chain's CDR3 is CASSTRTSRGGETQYF. CDR3 nucleotides: TGTGCCAGCAGTACAAGGACTAGTCGAGGGGGGGAGACCCAGTACTTC. The chain links TRBV28 to TRBJ2-5, with D tentatively TRBD2 (7 bases). CDR1 and CDR2 from the germline V gene are MDHEN and SYDVKM. V lost 5 bases to trimming and J lost 5 bases, with 21 bases between them. CDR3 size: 16 residues.

The chain couples TRBV2 to TRBJ1-2; 10 bases are a match to TRBD1. Per the germline V gene, CDR1 is SNHLY and CDR2 is FYNNEI. The junction had 9 bases not matched to a gene; V was cut back by 10 bases and J by 7 bases. CDR3 length: 13 amino acids. The CDR3 DNA is TGTGCCAAGTTTGGGACAGGGGTGGGTGGCTACACCTTC. Translating it yields CAKFGTGVGGYTF.

The chain couples TRBV2 to TRBJ2-7; a weak D match, TRBD1 (8 bases). This CDR3 region has 13 residues. CDR1 and CDR2 from the germline V gene are SNHLY and FYNNEI. Trimming removed 5 bases at V and 10 bases at J, with 18 bases between. The CDR3 protein is CASSQGQAGEQYF. The CDR3 DNA is TGTGCCAGCAGTCAGGGACAGGCGGGGGAACAGTACTTC.

The J gene is TRBJ1-6, the V gene TRBV30; D is possibly TRBD1 (6 bases). From germline, CDR1 is GTSNPN and CDR2 SVGIG (reference sequence). This CDR3 contains 13 residues. V was trimmed by 1 base and J by 6 bases, leaving 7 bases between them. The chain's CDR3 is CAWSGQVNSPLHF. CDR3 bases: TGTGCCTGGAGTGGACAGGTTAATTCACCCCTCCACTTT.